The entry that follows covers one TCR beta chain sequence. Its target is not known. Unmatched junction bases numbered 5, after V lost 4 bases and J lost 4 bases. The V gene's germline CDR1 is DFQATT and CDR2 SNEGSKA (reference sequence). CDR3 length: 14 amino acids. These data come from a study of response to subunit inactivated influenza vaccine. Findings and caveats of the study: Researchers suggested that each seasonal influenza vaccination recruits few new T cells.

From the RT-PCR reads, TCRdb called clonotypes with MiXCR, one entry per CDR3 protein. The sample yields 280,000 or so distinct CDR3 sequences, just over 20% seen once. This chain uses TRBV20-1 with TRBJ1-5; TRBD1 matches at 9 bases. Sequencing used PBMCs from blood, obtained less than 22 months after vaccination. The receptor's source is a man between 50 and 69 years old who received an inactivated influenza vaccine. The CDR3 spells CSANPGTGNQPQHF. As DNA, the CDR3 is TGCAGTGCTAATCCCGGGACAGGGAATCAGCCCCAGCATTTT.